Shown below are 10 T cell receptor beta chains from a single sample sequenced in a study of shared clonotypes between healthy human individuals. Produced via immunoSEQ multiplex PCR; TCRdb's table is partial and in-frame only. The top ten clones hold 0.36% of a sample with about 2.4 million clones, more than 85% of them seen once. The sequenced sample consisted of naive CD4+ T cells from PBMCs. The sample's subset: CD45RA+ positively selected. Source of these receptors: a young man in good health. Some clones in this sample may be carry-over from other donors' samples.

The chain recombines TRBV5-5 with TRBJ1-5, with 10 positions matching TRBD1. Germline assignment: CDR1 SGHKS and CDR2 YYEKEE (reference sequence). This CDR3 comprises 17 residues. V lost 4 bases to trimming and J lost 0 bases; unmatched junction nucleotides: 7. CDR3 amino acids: CASSPGQGTGSNQPQHF. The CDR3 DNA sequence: TGTGCCAGCAGCCCGGGACAGGGGACCGGTAGCAATCAGCCCCAGCATTTT.

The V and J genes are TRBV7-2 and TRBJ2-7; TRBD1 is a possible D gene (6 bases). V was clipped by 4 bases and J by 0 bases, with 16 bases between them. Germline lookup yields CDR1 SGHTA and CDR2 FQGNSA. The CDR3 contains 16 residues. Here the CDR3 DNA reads TGTGCCAGCAGCTACAGGGCCGCGTGGAGCTCCTACGAGCAGTACTTC. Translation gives CASSYRAAWSSYEQYF.

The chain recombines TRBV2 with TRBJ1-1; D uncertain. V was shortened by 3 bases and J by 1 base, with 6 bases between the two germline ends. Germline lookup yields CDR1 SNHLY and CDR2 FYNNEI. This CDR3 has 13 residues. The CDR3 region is CASSDLKNTEAFF. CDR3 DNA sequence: TGTGCCAGCAGTGACTTGAAGAACACTGAAGCTTTCTTT.

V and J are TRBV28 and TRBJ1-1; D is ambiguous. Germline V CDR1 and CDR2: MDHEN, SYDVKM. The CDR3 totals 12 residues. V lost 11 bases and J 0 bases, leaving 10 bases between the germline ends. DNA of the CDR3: TGTGCCCATGGGATAGTGAACACTGAAGCTTTCTTT. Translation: CAHGIVNTEAFF. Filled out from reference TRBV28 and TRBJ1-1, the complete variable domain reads DVKVTQSSRYLVKRTGEKVFLECVQDMDHENMFWYRQDPGLGLRLIYFSYDVKMKEKGDIPEGYSVSREKKERFSLILESASTNQTSMYLCAHGIVNTEAFFGQGTRLTVV.

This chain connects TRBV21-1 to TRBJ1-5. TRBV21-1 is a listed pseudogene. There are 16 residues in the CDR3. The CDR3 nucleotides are TGTGCCAGCAGCAATAGGCTCGAAGGGAGCAATCAGCCCCAGCATTTT. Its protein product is CASSNRLEGSNQPQHF.

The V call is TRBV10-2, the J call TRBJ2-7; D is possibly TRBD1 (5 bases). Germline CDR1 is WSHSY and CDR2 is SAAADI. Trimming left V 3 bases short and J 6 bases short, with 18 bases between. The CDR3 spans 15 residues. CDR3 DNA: TGCGCCAGCAGTGATCCTTTCGTGGGGCAGAGCGAGCAGTACTTC. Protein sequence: CASSDPFVGQSEQYF.

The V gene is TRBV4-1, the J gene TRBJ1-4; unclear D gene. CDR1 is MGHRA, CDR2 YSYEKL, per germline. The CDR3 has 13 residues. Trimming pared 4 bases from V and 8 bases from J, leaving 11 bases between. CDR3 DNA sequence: TGCGCCAGCAGCCCAAACATAGGAGAAAAACTGTTTTTT. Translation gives CASSPNIGEKLFF.

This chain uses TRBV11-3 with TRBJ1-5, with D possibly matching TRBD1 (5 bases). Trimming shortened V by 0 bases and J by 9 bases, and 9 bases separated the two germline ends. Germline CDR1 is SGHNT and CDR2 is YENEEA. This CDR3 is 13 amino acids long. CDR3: CASSLETVLPQHF. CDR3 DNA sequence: TGTGCCAGCAGCTTAGAGACAGTTCTGCCCCAGCATTTT. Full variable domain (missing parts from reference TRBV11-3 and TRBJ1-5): EAGVVQSPRYKIIEKKQPVAFWCNPISGHNTLYWYLQNLGQGPELLIRYENEEAVDDSQLPKDRFSAERLKGVDSTLKIQPAELGDSAVYLCASSLETVLPQHFGDGTRLSIL.

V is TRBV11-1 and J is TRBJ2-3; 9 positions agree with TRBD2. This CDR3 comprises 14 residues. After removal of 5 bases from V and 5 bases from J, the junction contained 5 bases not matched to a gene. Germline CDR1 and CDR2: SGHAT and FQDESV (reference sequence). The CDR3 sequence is CASSPGLAEDTQYF. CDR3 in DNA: TGTGCCAGCAGCCCGGGACTAGCAGAAGATACGCAGTATTTT.

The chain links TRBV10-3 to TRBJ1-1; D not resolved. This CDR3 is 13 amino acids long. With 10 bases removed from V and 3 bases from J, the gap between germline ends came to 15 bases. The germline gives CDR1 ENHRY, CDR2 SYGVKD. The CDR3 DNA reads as TGTGCCACCAAAATTGCTCCGGACACTGAAGCTTTCTTT. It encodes CATKIAPDTEAFF.